These 4 T cell receptor beta chains were all obtained from the same sample, sequenced in a study of response to subunit inactivated influenza vaccine. Each CDR3 protein is one row after TCRdb ran MiXCR on the RT-PCR reads. The sample has around 760,000 distinct CDR3 sequences, around 13% seen once. The specimen was PBMCs from blood, collected 14 days before vaccination. The receptors derive from a middle-aged man who received an inactivated influenza vaccine.

This clonotype has only a few counts. The chain carries TRBV5-1 and TRBJ2-2; 11 bases agree with TRBD1. Germline lookup yields CDR1 SGHRS and CDR2 YFSETQ. Trimming removed 6 bases from V and 6 bases from J; junction bases left unmatched: 10. This CDR3 comprises 16 residues. This CDR3 is CASTWPPGQGAGELFF. The CDR3 DNA reads TGCGCCAGCACCTGGCCGCCGGGACAGGGGGCCGGGGAGCTGTTTTTT. Variable domain in full (rest from reference TRBV5-1 and TRBJ2-2): KAGVTQTPRYLIKTRGQQVTLSCSPISGHRSVSWYQQTPGQGLQFLFEYFSETQRNKGNFPGRFSGRQFSNSRSEMNVSTLELGDSALYLCASTWPPGQGAGELFFGEGSRLTVL.

This clonotype was found many times. The rearrangement uses TRBV12-3 or TRBV12-4 and TRBJ2-2; the D gene is possibly TRBD1 (5 bases). The CDR3 loop spans 14 amino acids. Trimming took 8 bases from V and 1 from J, leaving 11 bases between them. CDR3 DNA: TGTGCCAGCGGGGCAGGGTGGAACACCGGGGAGCTGTTTTTT. Translating it yields CASGAGWNTGELFF.

The chain links TRBV7-2 to TRBJ2-4; the D gene is possibly TRBD2 (5 bases). Germline V gene sequence: CDR1 SGHTA, CDR2 FQGNSA. The CDR3 contains 15 residues. Between the trimmed V and J ends, which lost 4 bases and 8 bases, there was a span of 18 bases. In nucleotides, the CDR3 is TGTGCCAGCAGCTCAGCTCCCCGGGGATGGGACATTCAGTACTTC. This gives the protein CASSSAPRGWDIQYF.

This clonotype has a count of ten or more. The chain joins TRBV12-3 or TRBV12-4 to TRBJ2-7; D is uncertain. The CDR3 contains 12 residues. The V gene lost 5 bases and the J gene lost 4 bases, with 9 bases spanning the gap. CDR3 bases: TGTGCCAGCAGTGCGGACGGATACGAGCAGTACTTC. Its protein product is CASSADGYEQYF.